The entry that follows covers one TCR beta chain sequence. Generated by immunoSEQ multiplex PCR, the TCRdb table keeps only in-frame clones and is missing some. The table shows tens of thousands of clones, with roughly 89% occurring only once. This sample is drawn from a study of PD-1 blockade in classical Hodgkin lymphoma. The time point was: cycle 4 day 1 (C4D1), after six to seven weeks of nivolumab. Exposure to brentuximab vedotin varied, and each patient had relapsed following autologous stem cell transplantation. Trimming stripped 0 bases from V and 3 bases from J, with 13 bases between. Germline lookup yields CDR1 SGHRS and CDR2 YFSETQ. The CDR3 is made up of 15 amino acids.

This material consisted of peripheral blood mononuclear cells (PBMCs), taken before the fourth cycle of nivolumab. This receptor was taken from a human donor with classical Hodgkin lymphoma. The V call is TRBV5-1, the J call TRBJ2-7; D might be TRBD1 (6 bases). CDR3 amino acids: CASSLDRVSGYEQYF. The CDR3 DNA sequence: TGCGCCAGCAGCTTGGACAGGGTATCGGGCTACGAGCAGTACTTC.